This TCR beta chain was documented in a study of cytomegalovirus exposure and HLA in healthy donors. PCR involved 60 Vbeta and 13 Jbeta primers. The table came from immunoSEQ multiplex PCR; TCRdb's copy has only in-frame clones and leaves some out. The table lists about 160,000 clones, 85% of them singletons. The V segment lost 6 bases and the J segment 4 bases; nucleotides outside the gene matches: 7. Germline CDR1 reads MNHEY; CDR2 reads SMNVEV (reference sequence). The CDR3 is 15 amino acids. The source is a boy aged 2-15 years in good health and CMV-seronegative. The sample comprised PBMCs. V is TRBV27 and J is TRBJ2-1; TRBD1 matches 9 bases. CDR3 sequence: CASSTGTGLYNEQFF. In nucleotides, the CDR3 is TGTGCCAGCAGCACCGGGACAGGGTTGTACAATGAGCAGTTCTTC.